These T cell receptor beta chains were read from a single sample in a study. TCRdb reprocessed the 5' RACE reads via MiXCR and lists one record per CDR3 protein. The table lists tens of thousands of distinct CDR3 sequences, 28% of them singletons. The specimen was tumor-infiltrating memory CD4+ T cells sorted from the breast tumor. The receptors here all came from a female donor with breast cancer. Both conserved end residues are part of each CDR3. A D gene is named only where the DNA matches it firmly. Clone size is given for some rows only: seen once, a few or many times, or a class if the clone is expanded.

v_call	clone_size	j_call	d_call	cdr3_length	cdr3_nt	cdr3_aa
TRBV7-9	few	TRBJ2-3	TRBD1	14	TGTGCCAGCAGCTTGAGACAGGGTGCAGATACGCAGTATTTT	CASSLRQGADTQYF
TRBV6-5	few	TRBJ2-1	TRBD2	13	TGTGCCAGCAGGGAGACTAGCGGCAATGAGCAGTTCTTC	CASRETSGNEQFF
TRBV5-4	NA	TRBJ1-1	TRBD1	16	TGTGCCAGCAGCCTTGGGACAGCGGGGACGAACACTGAAGCTTTCTTT	CASSLGTAGTNTEAFF
TRBV9	NA	TRBJ1-6	NA	18	TGTGCCAGCAGCGCTCACCCCGGAGGGGCCAAATATAATTCACCCCTCCACTTT	CASSAHPGGAKYNSPLHF
TRBV7-2	NA	TRBJ2-1	TRBD2	14	TGTGCCAGCCTAGCGGGACAAGAAACCGATGAGCAGTTCTTC	CASLAGQETDEQFF
TRBV4-2	NA	TRBJ2-2	NA	23	TGTGCCAGCAGCCGATACAACAACGGTGGGGACACTAGACGTCTTCGGGGCACCGGGGAGCTGTTTTTT	CASSRYNNGGDTRRLRGTGELFF
TRBV28	few	TRBJ2-1	TRBD2	15	TGTGCCAGCAGTATCAGCGGGAGCTTCGGAAATGAGCAGTTCTTC	CASSISGSFGNEQFF
TRBV28	few	TRBJ1-5	NA	15	TGTGCCAGCAGTTTACAGGGGCGGAGCAATCAGCCCCAGCATTTT	CASSLQGRSNQPQHF
TRBV7-2	NA	TRBJ2-7	NA	18	TGTGCCAGCAGCTTAAGCAGTGGCGGATGGGACACTTCCTACGAGCAGTACTTC	CASSLSSGGWDTSYEQYF
TRBV29-1	NA	TRBJ1-2	NA	12	TGCAGCGCTCAAACGTCAGCGGAGGGCTACACCTTC	CSAQTSAEGYTF
TRBV5-5	NA	TRBJ2-7	NA	13	TGTGCCAGCATCCTCAACGGGGGCTACGAGCAGTACTTC	CASILNGGYEQYF
TRBV20-1	NA	TRBJ2-1	NA	14	TGCAGTGCTTATCGGGGGGCATCCTACAATGAGCAGTTCTTC	CSAYRGASYNEQFF
TRBV29-1	NA	TRBJ1-1	NA	14	TGCAGCGTTGAAGGACAGCACGGGACCACTGAAGCTTTCTTT	CSVEGQHGTTEAFF
TRBV20-1	NA	TRBJ1-4	NA	15	TGCAGTGCGTCCACCCGGAGGACGAGTGAGGAAAAACTGTTTTTT	CSASTRRTSEEKLFF
TRBV11-3	NA	TRBJ2-3	TRBD2	17	TGTGCCAGCAGCGGCCGGACTAGCGGGGGGGCTGGAGATACGCAGTATTTT	CASSGRTSGGAGDTQYF
TRBV5-4	NA	TRBJ2-7	NA	13	TGTGCCAGCAGCTACAAAGGGATCCACGAGCAGTACTTC	CASSYKGIHEQYF
TRBV28	NA	TRBJ2-1	NA	12	TGTGCCAGCAGTTCCTCAGTGAATGAGCAGTTCTTC	CASSSSVNEQFF
TRBV6-1	few	TRBJ1-1	NA	12	TGTGCCAGCAGTGAAAGCTTCGGAGGAGCTTTCTTT	CASSESFGGAFF
TRBV5-1	NA	TRBJ1-1	TRBD1	16	TGCGCCAGCAGCTCGGACAGGGGGCTCATGAACACTGAAGCTTTCTTT	CASSSDRGLMNTEAFF
TRBV5-1	many	TRBJ2-7	NA	13	TGCGCCAGCTCCACACAGGGATCCTACGAGCAGTACTTC	CASSTQGSYEQYF
TRBV3-1	few	TRBJ2-5	NA	14	TGTGCCAGCAGCCCAAGGGTCATTTCGGAGACCCAGTACTTC	CASSPRVISETQYF
TRBV7-2	many	TRBJ2-5	NA	13	TGTGCCAGCAGCGGTTATGCCCAAGAGACCCAGTACTTC	CASSGYAQETQYF
TRBV6-2/TRBV6-3	few	TRBJ1-5	NA	13	TGTGCCAGCAGTTACTCAGACGATTTGCCCCAGCATTTT	CASSYSDDLPQHF
TRBV6-1	NA	TRBJ1-1	TRBD1	14	TGTGCCAGCAGTGAAGGACAGGGGGGGACTGAAGCTTTCTTT	CASSEGQGGTEAFF
TRBV7-3	few	TRBJ2-1	NA	16	TGTGCCAGCAGCTTAACGTATACCGTGTATCCCAAGGAGCAGTTCTTC	CASSLTYTVYPKEQFF
TRBV7-2	few	TRBJ2-5	TRBD2	15	TGTGCCAGCAGCTTACCAACCAGCGGGGTGGAGACCCAGTACTTC	CASSLPTSGVETQYF
TRBV10-3	NA	TRBJ2-7	TRBD2	12	TGTGCCACCCGGGAGGGCTCCTACGAGCAGTACTTC	CATREGSYEQYF
TRBV7-2	many	TRBJ2-5	NA	11	TGTGCCAGCGGGACGTTTGAGACCCAGTACTTC	CASGTFETQYF
TRBV7-6	NA	TRBJ2-7	TRBD2	14	TGTGCCAGCAGCAGAGCGGGAGGGTTTTACGAGCAGTACTTC	CASSRAGGFYEQYF
TRBV5-1	NA	TRBJ2-2	TRBD2	16	TGCGCCAGCAGCTTGGAGGCGGGAGGACAAACCGGGGAGCTGTTTTTT	CASSLEAGGQTGELFF
TRBV4-2	NA	TRBJ1-2	TRBD1	18	TGTGCCAGCAGCCAAGATTTTGTTGGGACAGGGGGCAAGTATGGCTACACCTTC	CASSQDFVGTGGKYGYTF
TRBV20-1	few	TRBJ2-1	NA	16	TGCAGTGCTAGAGACGTCAGGCGGGTCGGGGGCAATGAGCAGTTCTTC	CSARDVRRVGGNEQFF
TRBV7-3	few	TRBJ2-1	NA	15	TGTGCCAGCAGCTTTCTGGCCTCTGGCTACAATGAGCAGTTCTTC	CASSFLASGYNEQFF
TRBV7-6	NA	TRBJ2-5	TRBD1	15	TGTGCCAGCACCCGCGGACAGGGGGCGCGAGAGACCCAGTACTTC	CASTRGQGARETQYF
TRBV7-3	NA	TRBJ2-1	TRBD2	16	TGTGCCAGCAGCCCACCGGGACTAGTAGTTTACAATGAGCAGTTCTTC	CASSPPGLVVYNEQFF
TRBV6-6	few	TRBJ2-6	TRBD1	16	TGTGCCAGCAGTTCGGACAGGGGCTCTGGGGCCAACGTCCTGACTTTC	CASSSDRGSGANVLTF
TRBV12-3/TRBV12-4	few	TRBJ2-3	TRBD2	15	TGTGCCAGCAGTTTAGGAGGACTAGGCTTAGATACGCAGTATTTT	CASSLGGLGLDTQYF
TRBV7-9	few	TRBJ2-2	TRBD2	19	TGTGCCAGCAGCGCCCCGACTAGCAGGAGGCCTGCGAACACCGGGGAGCTGTTTTTT	CASSAPTSRRPANTGELFF
TRBV18	NA	TRBJ1-5	TRBD1	13	TGTGCCAGCTCCCACAGGGGGCAGGAGCCCCAGCATTTT	CASSHRGQEPQHF